The 6 T cell receptor beta chains listed next were all sequenced from one sample in a study of early T cells in non-severe SARS-CoV-2 infection. Via MiXCR, TCRdb re-called the 5' RACE reads, giving one row per CDR3 protein. The table records about 48,000 distinct CDR3 sequences, approximately 8.1% of them present only once. The sequencing sample was made of whole blood. All receptors derive from an adult who was a healthcare worker with PCR-confirmed SARS-CoV-2 infection or an uninfected control (not recorded which).

In this sample, this clonotype turned up a few times. The chain combines TRBV11-2 with TRBJ2-1; D gene unclear. Trimming cost V 1 base and J 8 bases, with 9 bases left between them. CDR1 and CDR2 from the germline V gene are SGHAT and FQNNGV. The length of the CDR3 is 13 residues. CDR3 in DNA: TGTGCCAGCAGCTTAGTTTCGAGTGATGAGCAGTTCTTC. It codes for CASSLVSSDEQFF. The full variable domain, rest sourced from reference TRBV11-2 and TRBJ2-1, is EAGVAQSPRYKIIEKRQSVAFWCNPISGHATLYWYQQILGQGPKLLIQFQNNGVVDDSQLPKDRFSAERLKGVDSTLKIQPAKLEDSAVYLCASSLVSSDEQFFGPGTRLTVL.

In this sample, this clonotype turned up a few times. V usage is TRBV28 and J usage is TRBJ2-7; 7 nucleotides agree with TRBD1. Germline V lookup: CDR1 MDHEN, CDR2 SYDVKM. This CDR3 comprises 16 residues. Trimming took 8 bases from V and 2 from J; bases not matched to a gene: 15. The CDR3 here is CASSTQGILHTYEQYF. DNA of the CDR3: TGTGCCAGCTCGACACAGGGGATACTCCATACCTACGAGCAGTACTTC. Looking up the rest from reference TRBV28 and TRBJ2-7 gives the full variable domain: DVKVTQSSRYLVKRTGEKVFLECVQDMDHENMFWYRQDPGLGLRLIYFSYDVKMKEKGDIPEGYSVSREKKERFSLILESASTNQTSMYLCASSTQGILHTYEQYFGPGTRLTVT.

This clonotype showed up many times. This chain connects TRBV5-1 to TRBJ2-2; no reliable D call. CDR1 and CDR2 (germline): SGHRS, YFSETQ. The length of the CDR3 is 13 residues. The V gene lost 7 bases and the J gene lost 4 bases, with 11 bases spanning the gap. The CDR3 reads CASRAPATGELFF. The CDR3 nucleotides read TGCGCCAGCCGGGCTCCGGCCACCGGGGAGCTGTTTTTT.

This clonotype was seen a few times. V usage is TRBV2 and J usage is TRBJ1-6, with 7 bases fitting TRBD1. This CDR3 has 15 residues. Germline V gives CDR1 SNHLY, CDR2 FYNNEI. V dropped 7 bases and J dropped 6; count of bases not matched to a gene: 9. Written as DNA, the CDR3 is TGTGCCAGCACCCCCCTGACAGGGATTAATTCACCCCTCCACTTT. Translated: CASTPLTGINSPLHF.

This clonotype was found many times. The genes are TRBV12-3 or TRBV12-4 and TRBJ1-6; D not resolved. CDR3 length equals 15 residues. V was clipped by 3 bases and J by 6 bases, with 12 bases between them. The CDR3 is CASSFDRARNSPLHF. The CDR3 bases are TGTGCCAGCAGTTTTGATCGCGCCCGTAATTCACCCCTCCACTTT.

This clonotype showed up many times. The chain combines TRBV27 with TRBJ2-1, with 9 nucleotides matching TRBD2. Germline CDR1 and CDR2: MNHEY and SMNVEV (reference sequence). This CDR3 has 16 amino acids. With V trimmed by 5 bases and J by 6 bases, 11 bases remained unmatched. This chain's CDR3 is CASSIVAGAIPNEQFF. For the CDR3, the DNA is TGTGCCAGCAGTATAGTAGCGGGGGCGATCCCCAATGAGCAGTTCTTC.